The clone carrying this TCR beta chain showed up just a few times. Its antigen remains unidentified. The libraries were made with immunoSEQ v3.0 at survey level. The method was immunoSEQ multiplex PCR; TCRdb's version includes in-frame clones alone and lacks a portion of them. The table includes 21,000 or so clones, approximately 80% detected once. The data were obtained in a study of long-term antiretroviral therapy in people with HIV. Germline CDR1 is SGHDT and CDR2 is YYEEEE. CDR3 size: 15 residues. Trimming shortened V by 4 bases and J by 3 bases, and 13 bases separated the two germline ends. Overall study results and limits: At every time point, clones expanded before ART dominated the repertoire.

Sequencing used unsorted PBMCs, obtained 0.5 years after starting antiretroviral therapy. This sequence originates from a man aged 18 to 30 with HIV. The chain joins TRBV5-6 to TRBJ2-2; D may be TRBD2 (6 bases). The CDR3 DNA follows: TGTGCCAGCAGCCCCGGCGGAGGGGACACCGGGGAGCTGTTTTTT. Its translation is CASSPGGGDTGELFF.